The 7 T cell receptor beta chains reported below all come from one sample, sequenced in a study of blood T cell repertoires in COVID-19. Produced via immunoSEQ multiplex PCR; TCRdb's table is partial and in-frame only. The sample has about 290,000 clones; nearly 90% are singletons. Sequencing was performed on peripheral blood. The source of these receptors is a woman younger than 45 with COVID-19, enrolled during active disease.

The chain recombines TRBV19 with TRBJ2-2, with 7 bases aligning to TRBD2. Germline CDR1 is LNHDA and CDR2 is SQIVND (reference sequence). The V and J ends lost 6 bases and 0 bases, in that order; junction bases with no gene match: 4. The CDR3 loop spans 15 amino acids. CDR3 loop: CASSLRGSNTGELFF. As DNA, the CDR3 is TGTGCCAGTAGCCTGCGGGGGTCGAACACCGGGGAGCTGTTTTTT.

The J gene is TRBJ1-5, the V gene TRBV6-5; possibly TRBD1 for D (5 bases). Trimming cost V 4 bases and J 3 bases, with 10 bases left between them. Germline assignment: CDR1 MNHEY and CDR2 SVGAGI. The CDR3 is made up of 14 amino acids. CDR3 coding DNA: TGTGCCAGCAGTTTTACAGGCCCCAATCAGCCCCAGCATTTT. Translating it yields CASSFTGPNQPQHF.

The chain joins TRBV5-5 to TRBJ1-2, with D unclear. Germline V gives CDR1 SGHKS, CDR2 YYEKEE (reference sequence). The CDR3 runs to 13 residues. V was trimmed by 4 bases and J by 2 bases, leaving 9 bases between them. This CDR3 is CASSPDLNYGYTF. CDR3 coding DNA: TGTGCCAGCAGCCCCGACTTAAACTATGGCTACACCTTC.

CDR3: CASSSLPGQAGRSYEQYF. In DNA, the CDR3 is TGTGCCAGCAGCTCTCTGCCGGGACAGGCGGGGAGGTCGTACGAGCAGTACTTC. The chain employs TRBV7-9 and TRBJ2-7; TRBD1 agrees at 8 bases. The CDR3 loop spans 18 amino acids. Germline V gene data show CDR1 as SEHNR and CDR2 as FQNEAQ (reference sequence). J lost 4 bases, V lost 4 bases, and 18 bases had no gene match.

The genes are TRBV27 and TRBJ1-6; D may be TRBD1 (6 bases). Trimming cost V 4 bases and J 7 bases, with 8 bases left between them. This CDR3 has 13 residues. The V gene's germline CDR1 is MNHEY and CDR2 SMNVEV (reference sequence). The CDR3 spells CASSYRDNSPLHF. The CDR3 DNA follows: TGTGCCAGCAGTTACAGGGACAATTCACCCCTCCACTTT.

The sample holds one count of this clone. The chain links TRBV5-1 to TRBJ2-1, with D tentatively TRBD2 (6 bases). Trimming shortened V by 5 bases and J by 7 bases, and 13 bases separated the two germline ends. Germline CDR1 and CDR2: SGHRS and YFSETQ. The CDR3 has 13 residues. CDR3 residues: CASRETSWNEQFF. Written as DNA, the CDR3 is TGCGCCAGCAGAGAAACTAGCTGGAATGAGCAGTTCTTC.

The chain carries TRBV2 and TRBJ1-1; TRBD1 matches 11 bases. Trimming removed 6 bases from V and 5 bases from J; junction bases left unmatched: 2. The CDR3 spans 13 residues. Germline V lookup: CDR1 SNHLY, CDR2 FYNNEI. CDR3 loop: CASRGQGATEAFF. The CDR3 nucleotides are TGTGCCAGCAGAGGACAGGGGGCGACTGAAGCTTTCTTT.